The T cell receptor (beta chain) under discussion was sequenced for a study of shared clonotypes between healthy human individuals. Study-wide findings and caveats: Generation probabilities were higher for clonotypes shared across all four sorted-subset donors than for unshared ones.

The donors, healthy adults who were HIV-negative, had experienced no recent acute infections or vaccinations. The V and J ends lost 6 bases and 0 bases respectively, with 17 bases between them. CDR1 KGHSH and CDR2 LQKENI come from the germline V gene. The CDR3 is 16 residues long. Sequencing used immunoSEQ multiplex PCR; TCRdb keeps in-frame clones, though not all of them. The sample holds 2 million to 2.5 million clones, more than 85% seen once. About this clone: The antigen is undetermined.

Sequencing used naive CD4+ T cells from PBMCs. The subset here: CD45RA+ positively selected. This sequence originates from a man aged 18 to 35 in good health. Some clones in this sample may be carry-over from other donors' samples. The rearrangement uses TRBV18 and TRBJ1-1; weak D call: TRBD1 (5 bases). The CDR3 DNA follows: TGTGCCAGCTCCCAATTTACCCAGGGAATGAACACTGAAGCTTTCTTT. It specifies CASSQFTQGMNTEAFF.